This TCR beta chain was found in a study of beta chain features in type 1 diabetes. Worth noting for this clone: The antigen remains undetermined.

Trimming at V came to 6 bases and at J to 4 bases, leaving 7 bases not matched to a gene. The CDR3 covers 15 residues. In germline, CDR1 is MNHEY, CDR2 SVGAGI. Sorted CD4+ subsets: naive, central memory, regulatory, stem cell-like memory (CD45RO/CCR7/CD25/CD127/CD95/CD27 panel). General study findings and limits: The analysis here could not establish whether HLA type shapes TCRB rearrangement. The naive, central memory and Treg TCRB repertoires of patients appeared to be more similar to one another than those of healthy donors.

Expressed TCRB transcripts were sequenced after all isolated RNA was converted to cDNA. Clones were sequenced by immunoSEQ multiplex PCR, and TCRdb holds only the in-frame ones, with some missing. The table lists hundreds of thousands of clones, around 8% of them singletons. The rearrangement uses TRBV6-5 and TRBJ2-4, with 9 bases aligning to TRBD2. The source of this sequence is a woman aged 18-30 years in good health. Sequencing was done on a sample of central memory CD4+ T cells from blood. The CDR3 DNA follows: TGTGCCAGCAGCGCCCTCACTAGCGGGAAAAACATTCAGTACTTC. The encoded protein is CASSALTSGKNIQYF.